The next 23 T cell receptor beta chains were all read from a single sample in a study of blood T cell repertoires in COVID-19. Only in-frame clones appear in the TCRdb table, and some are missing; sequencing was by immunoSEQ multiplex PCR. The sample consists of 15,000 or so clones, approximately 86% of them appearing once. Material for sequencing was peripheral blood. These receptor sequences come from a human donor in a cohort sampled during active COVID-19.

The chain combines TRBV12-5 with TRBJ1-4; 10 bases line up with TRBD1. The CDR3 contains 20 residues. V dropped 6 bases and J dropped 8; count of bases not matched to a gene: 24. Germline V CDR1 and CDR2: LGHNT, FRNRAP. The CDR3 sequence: CASGSTGGQLWPSKREKLFF. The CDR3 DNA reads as TGTGCTAGTGGCTCGACAGGGGGCCAACTCTGGCCAAGTAAGAGGGAAAAACTGTTTTTT.

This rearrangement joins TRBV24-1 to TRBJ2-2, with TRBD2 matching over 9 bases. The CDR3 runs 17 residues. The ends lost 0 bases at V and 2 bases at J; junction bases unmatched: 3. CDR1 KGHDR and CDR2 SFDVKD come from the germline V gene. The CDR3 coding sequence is TGTGCCACCAGTGATTTGCATAGCGGGGGCAACACCGGGGAGCTGTTTTTT. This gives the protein CATSDLHSGGNTGELFF.

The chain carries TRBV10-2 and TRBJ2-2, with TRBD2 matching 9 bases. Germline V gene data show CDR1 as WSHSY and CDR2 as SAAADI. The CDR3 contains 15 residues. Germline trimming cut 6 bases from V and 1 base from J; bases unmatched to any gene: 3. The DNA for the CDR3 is TGCGCCAGCAGGGTAGCGGGGGAGAACACCGGGGAGCTGTTTTTT. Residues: CASRVAGENTGELFF.

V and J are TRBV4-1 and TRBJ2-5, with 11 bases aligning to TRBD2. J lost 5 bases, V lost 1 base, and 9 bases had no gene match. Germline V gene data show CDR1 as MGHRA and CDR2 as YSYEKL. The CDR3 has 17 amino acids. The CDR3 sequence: CASSQGLAGNRKETQYF. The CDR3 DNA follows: TGCGCCAGCAGCCAAGGACTAGCGGGGAATCGTAAGGAGACCCAGTACTTC.

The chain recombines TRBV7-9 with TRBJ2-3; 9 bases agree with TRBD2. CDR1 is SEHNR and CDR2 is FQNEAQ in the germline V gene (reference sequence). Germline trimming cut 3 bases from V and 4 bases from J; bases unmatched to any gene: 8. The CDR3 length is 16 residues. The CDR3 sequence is CASSFTGGTSPDTQYF. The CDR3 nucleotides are TGTGCCAGCAGCTTTACTGGCGGGACTAGCCCAGATACGCAGTATTTT.

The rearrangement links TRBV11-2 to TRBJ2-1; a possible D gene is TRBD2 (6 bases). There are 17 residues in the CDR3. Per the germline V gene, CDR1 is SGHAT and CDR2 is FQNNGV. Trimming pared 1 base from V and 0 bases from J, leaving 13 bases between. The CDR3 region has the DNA TGTGCCAGCAGCTTAGGGCGGGGCCGTAGCTCCTACAATGAGCAGTTCTTC. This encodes CASSLGRGRSSYNEQFF.

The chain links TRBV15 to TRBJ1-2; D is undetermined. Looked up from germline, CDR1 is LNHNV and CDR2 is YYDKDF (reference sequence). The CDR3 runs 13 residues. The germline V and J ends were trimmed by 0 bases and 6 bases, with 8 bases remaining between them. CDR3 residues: CATSRDREDGYTF. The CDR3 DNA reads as TGTGCCACCAGCAGAGATAGGGAGGATGGCTACACCTTC.

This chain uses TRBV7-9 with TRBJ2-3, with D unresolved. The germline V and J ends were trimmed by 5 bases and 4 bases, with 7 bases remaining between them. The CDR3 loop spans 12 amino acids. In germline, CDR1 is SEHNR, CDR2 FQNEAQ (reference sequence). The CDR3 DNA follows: TGTGCCAGCAGCCCCGTGTCAGATACGCAGTATTTT. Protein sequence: CASSPVSDTQYF.

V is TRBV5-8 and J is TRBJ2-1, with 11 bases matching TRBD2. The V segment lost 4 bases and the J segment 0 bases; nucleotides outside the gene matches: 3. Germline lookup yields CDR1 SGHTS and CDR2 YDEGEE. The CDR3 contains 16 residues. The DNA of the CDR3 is TGTGCCAGCAGCCCGGGACTAGCGGCCTCCTACAATGAGCAGTTCTTC. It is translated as CASSPGLAASYNEQFF. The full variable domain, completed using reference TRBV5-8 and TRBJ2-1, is EAGVTQSPTHLIKTRGQQATLRCSPISGHTSVYWYQQALGLGLQFLLWYDEGEERNRGNFPPRFSGRQFPNYSSELNVNALELEDSALYLCASSPGLAASYNEQFFGPGTRLTVL.

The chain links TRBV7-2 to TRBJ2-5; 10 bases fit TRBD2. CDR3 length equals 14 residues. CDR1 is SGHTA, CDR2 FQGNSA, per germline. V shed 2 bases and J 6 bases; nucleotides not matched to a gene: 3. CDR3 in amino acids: CASSLSGREKTQYF. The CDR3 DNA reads TGTGCCAGCAGCTTAAGCGGGAGGGAGAAGACCCAGTACTTC.

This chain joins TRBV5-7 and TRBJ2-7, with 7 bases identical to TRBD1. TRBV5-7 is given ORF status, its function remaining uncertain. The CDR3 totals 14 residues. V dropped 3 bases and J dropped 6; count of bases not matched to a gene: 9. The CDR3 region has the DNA TGTGCCAGCAGCTGGGGACAGTACTCTGGCGAGCAGTACTTC. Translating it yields CASSWGQYSGEQYF.

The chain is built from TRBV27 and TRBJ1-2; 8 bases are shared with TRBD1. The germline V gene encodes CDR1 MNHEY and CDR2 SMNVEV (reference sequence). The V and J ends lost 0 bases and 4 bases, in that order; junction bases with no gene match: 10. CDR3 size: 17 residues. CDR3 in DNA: TGTGCCAGCAGTTTATCCGAAACGGGACAGGCGTTCTATGGCTACACCTTC. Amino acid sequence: CASSLSETGQAFYGYTF.

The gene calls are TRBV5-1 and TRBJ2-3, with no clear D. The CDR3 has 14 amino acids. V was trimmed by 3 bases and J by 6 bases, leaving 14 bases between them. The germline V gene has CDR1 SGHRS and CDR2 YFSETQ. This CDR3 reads CASSSSRHGDTQYF. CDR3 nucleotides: TGCGCCAGCAGCTCGAGTCGGCACGGGGATACGCAGTATTTT. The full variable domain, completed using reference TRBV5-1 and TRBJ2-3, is KAGVTQTPRYLIKTRGQQVTLSCSPISGHRSVSWYQQTPGQGLQFLFEYFSETQRNKGNFPGRFSGRQFSNSRSEMNVSTLELGDSALYLCASSSSRHGDTQYFGPGTRLTVL.

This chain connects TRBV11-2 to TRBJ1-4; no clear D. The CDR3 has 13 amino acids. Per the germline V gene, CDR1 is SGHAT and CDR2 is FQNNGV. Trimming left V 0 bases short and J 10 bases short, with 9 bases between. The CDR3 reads CASSLDLLGKLFF. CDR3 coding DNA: TGTGCCAGCAGCTTAGACCTGCTAGGAAAACTGTTTTTT.

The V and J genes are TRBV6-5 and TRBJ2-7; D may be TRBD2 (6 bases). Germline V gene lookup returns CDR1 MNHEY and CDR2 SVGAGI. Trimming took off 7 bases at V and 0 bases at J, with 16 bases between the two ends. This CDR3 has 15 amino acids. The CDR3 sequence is CASTPGEAFSYEQYF. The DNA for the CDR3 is TGTGCCAGCACCCCGGGGGAGGCGTTCTCCTACGAGCAGTACTTC.

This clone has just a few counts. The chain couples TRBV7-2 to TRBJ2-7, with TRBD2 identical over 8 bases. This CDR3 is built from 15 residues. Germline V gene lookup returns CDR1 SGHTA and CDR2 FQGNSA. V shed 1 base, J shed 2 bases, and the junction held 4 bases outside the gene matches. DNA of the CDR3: TGTGCCAGCAGCTTAGAGGGACTAGGTACCTACGAGCAGTACTTC. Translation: CASSLEGLGTYEQYF.

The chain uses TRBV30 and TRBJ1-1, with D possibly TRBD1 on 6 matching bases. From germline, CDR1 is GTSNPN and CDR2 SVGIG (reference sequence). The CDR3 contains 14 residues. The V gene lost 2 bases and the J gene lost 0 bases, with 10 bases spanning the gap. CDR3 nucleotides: TGTGCCTGGAGTACCGGACAGATGAACACTGAAGCTTTCTTT. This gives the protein CAWSTGQMNTEAFF.

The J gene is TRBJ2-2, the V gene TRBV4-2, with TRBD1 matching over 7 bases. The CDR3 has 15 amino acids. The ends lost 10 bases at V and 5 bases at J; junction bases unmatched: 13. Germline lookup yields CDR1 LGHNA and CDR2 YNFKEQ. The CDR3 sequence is CATTPQGGPTGELFF. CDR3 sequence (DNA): TGTGCCACCACCCCTCAAGGGGGCCCAACCGGGGAGCTGTTTTTT.

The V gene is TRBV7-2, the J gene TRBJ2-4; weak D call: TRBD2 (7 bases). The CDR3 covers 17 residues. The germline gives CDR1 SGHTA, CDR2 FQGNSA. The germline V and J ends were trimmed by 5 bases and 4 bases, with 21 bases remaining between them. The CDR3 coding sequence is TGTGCCAGCAGCCCCTCGTGGGGGGGGCTTATTAAAAACATTCAGTACTTC. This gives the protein CASSPSWGGLIKNIQYF.

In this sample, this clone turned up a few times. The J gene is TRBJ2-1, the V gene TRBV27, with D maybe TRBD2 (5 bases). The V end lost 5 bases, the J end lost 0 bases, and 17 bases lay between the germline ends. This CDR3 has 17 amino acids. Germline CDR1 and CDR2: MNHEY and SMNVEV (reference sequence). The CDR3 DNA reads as TGTGCCAGCAGTCCCTCGTCAGCGGAGAGCTCCTACAATGAGCAGTTCTTC. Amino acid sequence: CASSPSSAESSYNEQFF.

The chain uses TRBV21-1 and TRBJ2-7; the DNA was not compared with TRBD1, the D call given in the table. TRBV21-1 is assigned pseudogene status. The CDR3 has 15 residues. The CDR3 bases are TGTGCCAGCTTCGGGGACAGGGGGGTCGCCTACGAGCAGTACTTC. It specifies CASFGDRGVAYEQYF.

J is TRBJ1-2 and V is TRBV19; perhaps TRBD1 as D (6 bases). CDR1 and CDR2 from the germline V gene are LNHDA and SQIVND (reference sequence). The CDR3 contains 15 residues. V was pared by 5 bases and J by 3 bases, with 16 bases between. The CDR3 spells CASSAQGVLDYGYTF. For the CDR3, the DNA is TGTGCCAGTAGTGCACAGGGAGTCCTCGACTATGGCTACACCTTC.

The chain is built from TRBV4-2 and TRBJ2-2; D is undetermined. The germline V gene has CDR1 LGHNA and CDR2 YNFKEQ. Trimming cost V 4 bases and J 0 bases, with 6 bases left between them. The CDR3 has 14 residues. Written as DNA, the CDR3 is TGTGCCAGCAGCCTCTTAACGAACACCGGGGAGCTGTTTTTT. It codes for CASSLLTNTGELFF.